These 16 T cell receptor beta chains originate from one sample sequenced in a study of Ad26.COV2.S vaccination and SARS-CoV-2 variants. Regarding treatment: about 20 received Ad26.COV2.S at low or high dose, single or two shots; roughly 5 received placebo; per-sample allocation not given. Sampling was done on day 63 after the first vaccine or placebo injection. Sequencing was performed with immunoSEQ multiplex PCR; in TCRdb, only in-frame clones are kept and a portion is missing. The table lists roughly 300,000 clones, roughly 90% of them singletons, with approximately 5.9% in the top ten. The sample in question was peripheral blood, obtained in a trial of Ad26.COV2.S vaccine versus placebo. Every receptor here comes from a person between 18 and 59 years old who received the Ad26.COV2.S COVID-19 vaccine or a placebo.

This chain joins TRBV7-6 and TRBJ2-5; 7 nucleotides match TRBD1. V lost 4 bases to trimming and J lost 0 bases; unmatched junction nucleotides: 20. Germline CDR1 reads SGHVS; CDR2 reads FNYEAQ. There are 20 residues in the CDR3. CDR3 loop: CASSSVEQGTLLEYQETQYF. The CDR3 DNA is TGTGCCAGCAGCTCTGTGGAACAGGGGACGTTGCTTGAGTACCAAGAGACCCAGTACTTC. The full variable domain, completed using reference TRBV7-6 and TRBJ2-5, is GAGVSQSPRYKVTKRGQDVALRCDPISGHVSLYWYRQALGQGPEFLTYFNYEAQQDKSGLPNDRFSAERPEGSISTLTIQRTEQRDSAMYRCASSSVEQGTLLEYQETQYFGPGTRLLVL.

This chain uses TRBV6-5 with TRBJ2-5, with D perhaps TRBD1 (5 bases). Per the germline V gene, CDR1 is MNHEY and CDR2 is SVGAGI. V lost 10 bases to trimming and J lost 1 base, with 10 bases between them. The CDR3 is 12 amino acids. CDR3 in amino acids: CATADSQETQYF. The DNA of the CDR3 is TGTGCCACCGCCGACAGCCAAGAGACCCAGTACTTC.

This clone was seen only a few times. The gene calls are TRBV5-1 and TRBJ1-1, with D possibly TRBD1 on 5 matching bases. This CDR3 has 12 amino acids. CDR1 and CDR2 (germline): SGHRS, YFSETQ. Trimming removed 5 bases at V and 3 bases at J, with 8 bases between. The CDR3 coding sequence is TGCGCCAGCAGTCAGACAGACACTGAAGCTTTCTTT. It encodes CASSQTDTEAFF. The full variable domain, its missing parts supplied by reference TRBV5-1 and TRBJ1-1, is KAGVTQTPRYLIKTRGQQVTLSCSPISGHRSVSWYQQTPGQGLQFLFEYFSETQRNKGNFPGRFSGRQFSNSRSEMNVSTLELGDSALYLCASSQTDTEAFFGQGTRLTVV.

The gene calls are TRBV28 and TRBJ1-1, with no clear D. Germline CDR1 MDHEN, CDR2 SYDVKM. This CDR3 spans 15 amino acids. Trimming removed 4 bases from V and 2 bases from J, with 14 bases in between. The CDR3 bases are TGTGCCAGCAGTTCGCCAATTGGGCTCAACACTGAAGCTTTCTTT. Residues: CASSSPIGLNTEAFF.

In its sample, this clone was seen a few times. This sequence joins TRBV14 and TRBJ2-2; perhaps TRBD2 as D (6 bases). CDR1 SGHDN and CDR2 FVKESK come from the germline V gene. Trimming left V 0 bases short and J 7 bases short, with 12 bases between. The CDR3 loop spans 15 amino acids. The CDR3 region is CASSQDWGDIGELFF. CDR3 coding DNA: TGTGCCAGCAGCCAAGACTGGGGGGATATCGGGGAGCTGTTTTTT. Variable domain in full (rest from reference TRBV14 and TRBJ2-2): EAGVTQFPSHSVIEKGQTVTLRCDPISGHDNLYWYRRVMGKEIKFLLHFVKESKQDESGMPNNRFLAERTGGTYSTLKVQPAELEDSGVYFCASSQDWGDIGELFFGEGSRLTVL.

The chain combines TRBV6-2 or TRBV6-3 with TRBJ2-1; TRBD2 matches 10 bases. This CDR3 contains 20 residues. Unmatched junction bases numbered 13, after V lost 2 bases and J lost 0 bases. CDR1 is MNHEY, CDR2 SVGEGT, per germline. The CDR3 sequence: CASSYNIAGGLKSSYNEQFF. CDR3 in DNA: TGTGCCAGCAGTTACAATATAGCGGGAGGACTGAAGAGCTCCTACAATGAGCAGTTCTTC.

This clone appeared once. J is TRBJ1-6 and V is TRBV2; D remains unclear. Looked up from germline, CDR1 is SNHLY and CDR2 is FYNNEI. This CDR3 contains 14 residues. With 4 bases removed from V and 6 bases from J, the gap between germline ends came to 10 bases. The CDR3 sequence: CASSVLKSNSPLHF. In nucleotides, the CDR3 is TGTGCCAGCAGTGTCTTAAAGTCTAATTCACCCCTCCACTTT.

V is TRBV4-1 and J is TRBJ2-7, with 12 bases fitting TRBD2. The V gene's germline CDR1 is MGHRA and CDR2 YSYEKL. The CDR3 contains 13 residues. V lost 5 bases to trimming and J lost 6 bases; unmatched junction nucleotides: 2. The CDR3 DNA reads as TGCGCCAGCAGCGGACTAGCGGGAAGCGAGCAGTACTTC. Protein sequence: CASSGLAGSEQYF.

The genes are TRBV5-6 and TRBJ2-6, with a weak D call TRBD1 (6 bases). The CDR3 spans 15 residues. V lost 5 bases to trimming and J lost 4 bases, with 13 bases between them. CDR1 and CDR2 from the germline V gene are SGHDT and YYEEEE. The CDR3 DNA follows: TGTGCCAGCAGACTTGCAGGGGTCGGGGCCAACGTCCTGACTTTC. Translation gives CASRLAGVGANVLTF.

The chain has TRBV19 and TRBJ1-6; D call uncertain. The V and J ends lost 6 bases and 0 bases respectively, with 15 bases between them. CDR1 LNHDA and CDR2 SQIVND come from the germline V gene (reference sequence). This CDR3 is built from 17 residues. CDR3 residues: CASSLKRTDSYNSPLHF. The CDR3 region has the DNA TGTGCCAGTAGCCTCAAGAGGACCGACTCCTATAATTCACCCCTCCACTTT.

This sequence joins TRBV10-3 and TRBJ1-2; D is perhaps TRBD1 (5 bases). This CDR3 contains 11 residues. Germline values: CDR1 ENHRY, CDR2 SYGVKD. Deletions cut 11 bases from V and 2 bases from J, with 9 bases between. CDR3 sequence reads: CAVGGNYGYTF. The CDR3 bases are TGTGCCGTTGGGGGGAACTATGGCTACACCTTC.

This clone turned up a few times. The rearrangement uses TRBV10-1 and TRBJ1-5; D perhaps matches TRBD1 (5 bases). The CDR3 extends over 13 amino acids. Germline CDR1 and CDR2: WNHNN and SYGVQD (reference sequence). The V and J ends lost 6 bases and 7 bases respectively, with 13 bases between them. The CDR3 DNA reads TGCGCCAGCAGCAGACAAAGGGACCAGCCCCAGCATTTT. Translation: CASSRQRDQPQHF.

In nucleotides, the CDR3 is TGTGCCAGCTCACCACCCAATCGAGGGAACACCGGGGAGCTGTTTTTT. Encoded protein: CASSPPNRGNTGELFF. V and J are TRBV18 and TRBJ2-2, with D unresolved. With 0 bases removed from V and 1 base from J, the gap between germline ends came to 9 bases. Germline-derived CDR1 and CDR2 are KGHSH and LQKENI. CDR3 length equals 16 residues. Drawing the rest from reference TRBV18 and TRBJ2-2, the complete variable domain is NAGVMQNPRHLVRRRGQEARLRCSPMKGHSHVYWYRQLPEEGLKFMVYLQKENIIDESGMPKERFSAEFPKEGPSILRIQQVVRGDSAAYFCASSPPNRGNTGELFFGEGSRLTVL.

This sequence joins TRBV27 and TRBJ1-2; D remains unclear. Deletions cut 3 bases from V and 4 bases from J, with 6 bases between. Germline loops: CDR1 MNHEY, CDR2 SMNVEV (reference sequence). This CDR3 has 12 residues. The CDR3 loop reads CASSFSGYGYTF. In DNA form, the CDR3 reads TGTGCCAGCAGTTTTAGCGGCTATGGCTACACCTTC.

V usage is TRBV2 and J usage is TRBJ1-2; TRBD1 aligns across 8 bases. This CDR3 has 15 amino acids. With 6 bases clipped from V and 3 bases from J, the junction kept 9 bases outside the gene matches. Germline V lookup: CDR1 SNHLY, CDR2 FYNNEI. CDR3 bases: TGTGCCAGCAGGGCCTTGGGGACAGGAGACTATGGCTACACCTTC. Residues: CASRALGTGDYGYTF.

Note on this clone: A much larger clonotype is one base distant, so this may be a read error. The chain carries TRBV2 and TRBJ1-2; TRBD1 matches at 7 bases. Germline CDR1 SNHLY, CDR2 FYNNEI. This CDR3 is 12 amino acids long. CDR3 residues: CANSPTGYGYTF. The CDR3 bases are TGTGCCAACAGTCCGACAGGGTATGGCTACACCTTC.